The rows below give T cell receptor beta chains drawn from one sample of a study of shared clonotypes between healthy human individuals. Clones were read by immunoSEQ multiplex PCR, and TCRdb kept only the in-frame ones, dropping some. Among approximately 2.3 million clones listed, 80% to 95% were seen once. The material sequenced was naive CD4+ T cells from PBMCs. These receptors were obtained from a man in his late teens or twenties in good health. Some clones in this sample may be carry-over from other donors' samples. Each CDR3 is given with its conserved first and last residue. The D gene is left open where the match is weak. Expanded clones are given a class, and other clones once, few, many or no size at all.

>TRBV19|-|TRBJ1-2|-
CASRLDGTYGYTF
TGTGCCAGTAGACTAGACGGGACCTATGGCTACACCTTC
>TRBV25-1|-|TRBJ2-2|-
CASSELGRNTGELFF
TGTGCCAGCAGTGAATTAGGTCGGAACACCGGGGAGCTGTTTTTT
>TRBV5-1|TRBD1|TRBJ2-7|-
CASSYGTGGNEQYF
TGCGCCAGCAGCTACGGGACAGGGGGAAACGAGCAGTACTTC
>TRBV28|-|TRBJ1-1|once
CASIVGGANTEAFF
TGTGCCAGCATCGTGGGGGGGGCGAACACTGAAGCTTTCTTT
>TRBV7-3|TRBD1|TRBJ2-7|-
CASSRGTGGVYEQYF
TGTGCCAGCAGCAGAGGGACAGGAGGAGTGTACGAGCAGTACTTC
>TRBV27|-|TRBJ2-2|-
CASSKPAGVNTGELFF
TGTGCCAGCAGTAAACCGGCCGGGGTGAACACCGGGGAGCTGTTTTTT
>TRBV15|-|TRBJ1-5|few
CATSPGHQPQHF
TGTGCCACCAGCCCGGGCCATCAGCCCCAGCATTTT
>TRBV5-1|TRBD1|TRBJ1-5|-
CASSPDRGNQPQHF
TGCGCCAGCAGCCCGGACAGGGGTAATCAGCCCCAGCATTTT
>TRBV5-1|TRBD1|TRBJ2-5|few
CASSLGQGKETQYF
TGCGCCAGCAGCTTGGGACAGGGAAAAGAGACCCAGTACTTC
>TRBV15|-|TRBJ1-5|-
CATSRDSINQPQHF
TGTGCCACCAGCAGAGACAGCATTAATCAGCCCCAGCATTTT
>TRBV4-3|-|TRBJ1-2|-
CASSQHSRDGYTF
TGCGCCAGCAGCCAACACAGCAGGGATGGCTACACCTTC
>TRBV7-2|TRBD2|TRBJ2-5|-
CASSPGLAGGAETQYF
TGTGCCAGCAGCCCGGGGCTAGCGGGAGGGGCGGAGACCCAGTACTTC
>TRBV10-3|TRBD1|TRBJ1-2|-
CAISESGQGAYGYTF
TGTGCCATCAGTGAGTCGGGACAGGGGGCATATGGCTACACCTTC
>TRBV7-2|TRBD1|TRBJ1-2|-
CASSQGASGYTF
TGTGCCAGCAGCCAGGGGGCCTCTGGCTACACCTTC
>TRBV4-3|-|TRBJ2-7|-
CASSQGTGASDREQYF
TGCGCCAGCAGCCAGGGTACCGGGGCGTCCGATCGCGAGCAGTACTTC
>TRBV5-1|-|TRBJ2-1|-
CASSLAGSSSYNEQFF
TGCGCCAGCAGCTTGGCCGGCAGCAGCTCCTACAATGAGCAGTTCTTC
>TRBV11-2|-|TRBJ1-3|-
CASRGGNRNTIYF
TGTGCCAGCAGAGGGGGAAACCGGAACACCATATATTTT
>TRBV28|-|TRBJ2-3|-
CGSGSRATDTQYF
TGTGGTTCCGGCTCGCGAGCCACAGATACGCAGTATTTT
>TRBV28|TRBD2|TRBJ2-1|-
CASSFAGVLYNEQFF
TGTGCCAGCAGTTTTGCGGGAGTTCTCTACAATGAGCAGTTCTTC
>TRBV6-5|TRBD2|TRBJ2-1|-
CASSYLGTSGKNEQFF
TGTGCCAGCAGTTACCTAGGGACTAGCGGGAAAAATGAGCAGTTCTTC
>TRBV10-3|TRBD2|TRBJ2-5|-
CAISSGTSGKRETQYF
TGTGCCATCAGCTCCGGGACTAGCGGGAAGCGGGAGACCCAGTACTTC
>TRBV4-3|-|TRBJ2-1|-
CASSQVRGSSYNEQFF
TGCGCCAGCAGCCAAGTAAGGGGTAGCTCCTACAATGAGCAGTTCTTC
>TRBV5-1|TRBD2|TRBJ2-3|-
CASSLWGGSTDTQYF
TGCGCCAGCAGCTTGTGGGGGGGAAGCACAGATACGCAGTATTTT